This T cell receptor beta chain is drawn from a study of pediatric ulcerative colitis. Study-level points and caveats: Substantially fewer templates came from two patients' blood samples. Rectal repertoires separated controls, mild-moderate and acute severe colitis.

Comment on this clone: Its antigen is currently unknown.

Ulcerative colitis patients received no immunosuppressive medication before the diagnostic colonoscopy. The survey-level immunoSEQ assay was used. Assay: immunoSEQ multiplex PCR; the TCRdb copy retains only in-frame clones and omits some. Here the sample spans about 64,000 clones, 86% being singletons. The CDR3 runs to 16 residues. Trimming at V came to 4 bases and at J to 2 bases, leaving 5 bases not matched to a gene. Germline lookup yields CDR1 MNHEY and CDR2 SVGAGI. The specimen sequenced was blood. This chain joins TRBV6-5 and TRBJ2-1; 10 bases agree with TRBD2. The receptor comes from a boy between 5 and 17 years old with severe ulcerative colitis. CDR3 in DNA: TGTGCCAGCAGTTCAGATAGCGGGGGGACCTACAATGAGCAGTTCTTC. Residues: CASSSDSGGTYNEQFF.